This T cell receptor beta chain was documented in a study of cytomegalovirus exposure and HLA in healthy donors. Germline V gene lookup returns CDR1 MNHEY and CDR2 SMNVEV (reference sequence). V lost 6 bases, J lost 5 bases, and 17 bases lay in between. This CDR3 comprises 15 residues. Both 60 Vbeta primers and 13 Jbeta primers went into the PCR. Method: immunoSEQ multiplex PCR; TCRdb's copy keeps in-frame clones and lacks some. The table lists 120,000 or so clones, roughly three fifths of them singletons. The sequenced sample was PBMCs. This receptor was taken from a man aged 18 to 29 in good health and CMV-seronegative. The V call is TRBV27, the J call TRBJ2-1, with D perhaps matching TRBD1 (6 bases). The CDR3 protein is CASSFRGKGDNEQFF. The CDR3 DNA sequence: TGTGCCAGCAGCTTCCGGGGCAAGGGGGACAATGAGCAGTTCTTC.